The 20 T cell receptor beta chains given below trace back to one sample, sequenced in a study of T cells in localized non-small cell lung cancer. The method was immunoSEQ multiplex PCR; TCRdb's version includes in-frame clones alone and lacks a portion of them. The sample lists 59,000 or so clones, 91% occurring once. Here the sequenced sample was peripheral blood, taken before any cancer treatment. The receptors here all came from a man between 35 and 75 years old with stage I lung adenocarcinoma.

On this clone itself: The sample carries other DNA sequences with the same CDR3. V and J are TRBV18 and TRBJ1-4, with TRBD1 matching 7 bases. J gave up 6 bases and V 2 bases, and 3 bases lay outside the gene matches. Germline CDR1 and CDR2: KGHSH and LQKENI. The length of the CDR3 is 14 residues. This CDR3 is CASSPGTGDEKLFF. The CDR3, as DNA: TGTGCCAGCTCACCAGGAACAGGGGATGAAAAACTGTTTTTT.

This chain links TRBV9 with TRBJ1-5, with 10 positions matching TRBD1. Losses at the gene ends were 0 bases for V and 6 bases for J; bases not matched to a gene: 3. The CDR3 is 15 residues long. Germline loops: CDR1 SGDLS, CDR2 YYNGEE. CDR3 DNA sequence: TGTGCCAGCAGCGTAGCGGGACAGGGGACTCAGCCCCAGCATTTT. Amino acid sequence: CASSVAGQGTQPQHF.

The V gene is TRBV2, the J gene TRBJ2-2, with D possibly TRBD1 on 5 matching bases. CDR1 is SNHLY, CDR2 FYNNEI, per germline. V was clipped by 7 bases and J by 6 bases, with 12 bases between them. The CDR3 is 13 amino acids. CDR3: CASTVRVAGELFF. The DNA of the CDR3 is TGTGCCAGCACAGTCAGGGTTGCCGGGGAGCTGTTTTTT.

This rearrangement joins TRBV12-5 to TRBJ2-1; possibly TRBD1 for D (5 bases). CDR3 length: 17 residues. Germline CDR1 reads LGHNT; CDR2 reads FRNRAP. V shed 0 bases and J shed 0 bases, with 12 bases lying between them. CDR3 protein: CASGLVLGDSSYNEQFF. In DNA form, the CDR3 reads TGTGCTAGTGGTTTGGTCCTAGGAGACAGCTCCTACAATGAGCAGTTCTTC.

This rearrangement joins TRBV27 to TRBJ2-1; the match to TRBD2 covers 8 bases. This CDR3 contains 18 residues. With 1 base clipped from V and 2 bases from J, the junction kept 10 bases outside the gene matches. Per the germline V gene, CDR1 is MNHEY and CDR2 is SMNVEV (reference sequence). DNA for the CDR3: TGTGCCAGCAGTTTATTGGGGGTAGCGGGATCGGCCTACAATGAGCAGTTCTTC. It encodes CASSLLGVAGSAYNEQFF.

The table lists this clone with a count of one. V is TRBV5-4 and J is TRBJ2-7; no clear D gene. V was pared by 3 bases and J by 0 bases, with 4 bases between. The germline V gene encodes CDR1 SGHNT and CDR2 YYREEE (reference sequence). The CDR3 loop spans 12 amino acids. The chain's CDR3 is CASSCPSYEQYF. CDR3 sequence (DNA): TGTGCCAGCAGCTGCCCCTCCTACGAGCAGTACTTC. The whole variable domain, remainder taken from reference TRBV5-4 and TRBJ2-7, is ETGVTQSPTHLIKTRGQQVTLRCSSQSGHNTVSWYQQALGQGPQFIFQYYREEENGRGNFPPRFSGLQFPNYSSELNVNALELDDSALYLCASSCPSYEQYFGPGTRLTVT.

CDR3 region: CASSLGGTDEKLFF. The CDR3 coding sequence is TGTGCCAGCAGCTTAGGGGGGACGGATGAAAAACTGTTTTTT. This chain uses TRBV7-9 with TRBJ1-4, with D tentatively TRBD1 (5 bases). CDR3 length equals 14 residues. Per germline, CDR1 SEHNR and CDR2 FQNEAQ (reference sequence). The V and J ends lost 1 base and 6 bases respectively, with 9 bases between them. The entire variable domain, with the rest obtained from reference TRBV7-9 and TRBJ1-4, is as follows: DTGVSQNPRHKITKRGQNVTFRCDPISEHNRLYWYRQTLGQGPEFLTYFQNEAQLEKSRLLSDRFSAERPKGSFSTLEIQRTEQGDSAMYLCASSLGGTDEKLFFGSGTQLSVL.

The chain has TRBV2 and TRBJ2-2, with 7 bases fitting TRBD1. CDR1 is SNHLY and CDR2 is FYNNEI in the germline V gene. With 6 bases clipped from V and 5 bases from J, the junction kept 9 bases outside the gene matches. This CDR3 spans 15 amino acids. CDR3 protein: CASSKDRVGTGELFF. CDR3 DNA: TGTGCCAGCAGCAAAGACAGGGTTGGAACCGGGGAGCTGTTTTTT.

CDR3 in amino acids: CASSPPLGSLNTEAFF. CDR3 coding DNA: TGTGCCAGCTCACCGCCCCTCGGGTCTTTAAACACTGAAGCTTTCTTT. The gene calls are TRBV18 and TRBJ1-1, with D unresolved. CDR3 size: 16 residues. Trimming took 3 bases from V and 2 from J, leaving 16 bases between them. Germline V gene sequence: CDR1 KGHSH, CDR2 LQKENI.

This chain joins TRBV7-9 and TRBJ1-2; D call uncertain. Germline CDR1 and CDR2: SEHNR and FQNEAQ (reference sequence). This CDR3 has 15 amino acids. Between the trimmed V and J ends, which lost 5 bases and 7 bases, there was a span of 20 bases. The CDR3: CASSPARQLRPGYTF. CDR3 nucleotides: TGTGCCAGCAGCCCCGCGAGGCAGTTGAGGCCTGGCTACACCTTC. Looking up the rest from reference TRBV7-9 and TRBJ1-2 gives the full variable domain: DTGVSQNPRHKITKRGQNVTFRCDPISEHNRLYWYRQTLGQGPEFLTYFQNEAQLEKSRLLSDRFSAERPKGSFSTLEIQRTEQGDSAMYLCASSPARQLRPGYTFGSGTRLTVV.

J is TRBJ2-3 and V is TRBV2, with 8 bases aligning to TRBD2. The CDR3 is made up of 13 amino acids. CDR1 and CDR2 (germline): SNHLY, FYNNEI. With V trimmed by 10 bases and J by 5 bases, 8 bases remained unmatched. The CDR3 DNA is TGTGCCAATTCGGCGGGAGGTGGAGATACGCAGTATTTT. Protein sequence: CANSAGGGDTQYF.

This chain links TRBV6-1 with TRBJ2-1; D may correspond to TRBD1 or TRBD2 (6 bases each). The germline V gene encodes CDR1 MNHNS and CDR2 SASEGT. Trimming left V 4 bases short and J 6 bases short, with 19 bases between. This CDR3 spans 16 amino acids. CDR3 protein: CASSVTVRGVSNEQFF. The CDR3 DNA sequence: TGTGCCAGCAGTGTTACCGTAAGGGGGGTTAGCAATGAGCAGTTCTTC.

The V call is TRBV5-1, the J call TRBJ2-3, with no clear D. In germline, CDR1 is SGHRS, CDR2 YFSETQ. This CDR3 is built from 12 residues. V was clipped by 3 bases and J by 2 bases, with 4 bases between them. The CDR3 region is CASSSDTDTQYF. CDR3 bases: TGCGCCAGCAGCTCGGACACAGATACGCAGTATTTT.

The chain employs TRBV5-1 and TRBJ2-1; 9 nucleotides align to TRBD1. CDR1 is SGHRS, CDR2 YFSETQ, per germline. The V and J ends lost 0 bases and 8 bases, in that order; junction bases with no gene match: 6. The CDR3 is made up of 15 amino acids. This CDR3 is CASSLGGTGSHEQFF. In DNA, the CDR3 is TGCGCCAGCAGCTTGGGTGGGACAGGGTCCCATGAGCAGTTCTTC.

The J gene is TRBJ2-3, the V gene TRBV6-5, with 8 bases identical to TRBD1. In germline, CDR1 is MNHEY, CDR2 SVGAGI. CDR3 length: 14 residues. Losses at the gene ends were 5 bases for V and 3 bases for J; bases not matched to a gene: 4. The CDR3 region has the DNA TGTGCCAGCAGTCAGGACAGGGTGACAGATACGCAGTATTTT. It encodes CASSQDRVTDTQYF.

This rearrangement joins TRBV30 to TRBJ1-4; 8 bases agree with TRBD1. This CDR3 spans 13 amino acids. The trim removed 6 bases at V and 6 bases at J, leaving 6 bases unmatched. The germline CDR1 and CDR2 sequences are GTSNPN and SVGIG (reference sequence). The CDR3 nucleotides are TGTGCCTGCGCCGGGACAGGCTATGAAAAACTGTTTTTT. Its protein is CACAGTGYEKLFF.

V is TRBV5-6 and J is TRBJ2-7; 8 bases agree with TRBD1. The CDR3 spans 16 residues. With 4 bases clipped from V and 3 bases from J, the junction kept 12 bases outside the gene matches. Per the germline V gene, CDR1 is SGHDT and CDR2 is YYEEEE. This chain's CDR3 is CASSRYDRGDYYEQYF. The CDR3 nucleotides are TGTGCCAGCAGCCGCTACGACAGGGGAGATTACTACGAGCAGTACTTC.

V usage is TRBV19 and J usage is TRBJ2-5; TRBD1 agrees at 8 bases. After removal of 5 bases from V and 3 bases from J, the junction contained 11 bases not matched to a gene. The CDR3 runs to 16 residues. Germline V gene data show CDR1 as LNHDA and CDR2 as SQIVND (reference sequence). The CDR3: CASSPLPGQGEETQYF. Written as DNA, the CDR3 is TGTGCCAGTAGTCCCCTCCCCGGACAGGGTGAAGAGACCCAGTACTTC.

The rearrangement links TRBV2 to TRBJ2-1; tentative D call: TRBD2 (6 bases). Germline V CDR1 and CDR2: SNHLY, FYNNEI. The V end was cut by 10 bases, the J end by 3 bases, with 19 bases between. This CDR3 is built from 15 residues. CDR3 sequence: CATVLRRAVYNEQFF. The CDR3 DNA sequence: TGTGCCACCGTCCTGCGGAGGGCCGTCTACAATGAGCAGTTCTTC.

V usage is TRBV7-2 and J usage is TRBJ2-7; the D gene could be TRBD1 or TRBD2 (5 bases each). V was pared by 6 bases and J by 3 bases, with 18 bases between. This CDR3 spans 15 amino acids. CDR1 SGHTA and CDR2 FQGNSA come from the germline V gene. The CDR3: CASRIGASLNYEQYF. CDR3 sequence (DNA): TGTGCCAGCAGGATTGGGGCTAGCCTTAACTACGAGCAGTACTTC.